This TCR beta chain was profiled in a study of spatial heterogeneity in lung cancer. This CDR3 spans 12 amino acids. Germline CDR1 reads LNHDA; CDR2 reads SQIVND (reference sequence). Trimming shortened V by 3 bases and J by 7 bases, and 6 bases separated the two germline ends. This clonotype was counted at least ten times. Time point in this sample: blood at routine non-recurrence follow-up after resection. Using its own MiXCR run on the 5' RACE reads, TCRdb lists one record per CDR3 protein. The sample carries 15,000 to 20,000 distinct CDR3 sequences, about 18% recorded once. The sequenced sample was PBMCs, obtained at follow-up. This TCR was sampled from a male donor with early-stage non-small cell lung cancer. This rearrangement joins TRBV19 to TRBJ2-2; D uncertain. The CDR3 DNA is TGTGCCAGTAGTATCAACTACGGGGAGCTGTTTTTT. Protein sequence: CASSINYGELFF. The full variable domain, in which reference TRBV19 and TRBJ2-2 provide the parts outside the CDR3, is DGGITQSPKYLFRKEGQNVTLSCEQNLNHDAMYWYRQDPGQGLRLIYYSQIVNDFQKGDIAEGYSVSREKKESFPLTVTSAQKNPTAFYLCASSINYGELFFGEGSRLTVL.